These 9 T cell receptor beta chains were all obtained from the same sample, sequenced in a study of blood T cells in healthy people across ages. The use of a sample-barcoded 5' primer and a J-beta primer mix characterized a second PCR of roughly 6 to 12 cycles. TCRdb reprocessed the 5' RACE reads via MiXCR and lists one record per CDR3 protein. The sample has 850,000 or so distinct CDR3 sequences; less than 35% are singletons. The sequenced sample consisted of blood. The receptors derive from a woman aged 80 or over in good health.

This clonotype was seen repeatedly, ten times or more. The V call is TRBV9, the J call TRBJ2-3, with TRBD2 as a possible D gene (6 bases). Trimming took off 3 bases at V and 1 base at J, with 18 bases between the two ends. Germline V gene lookup returns CDR1 SGDLS and CDR2 YYNGEE. This CDR3 has 17 residues. CDR3 region: CASSALLASDGTDTQYF. CDR3 nucleotides: TGTGCCAGCAGCGCGTTGTTGGCTAGCGATGGCACAGATACGCAGTATTTT.

This chain links TRBV20-1 with TRBJ1-6; no definite D call. Per germline, CDR1 DFQATT and CDR2 SNEGSKA (reference sequence). The germline V and J ends were trimmed by 3 bases and 6 bases, with 9 bases remaining between them. The CDR3 is 13 residues long. CDR3 residues: CSASTGTNSPLHF. Here the CDR3 DNA reads TGCAGTGCTAGCACCGGAACTAATTCACCCCTCCACTTT.

This clonotype was picked up a small number of times. The chain has TRBV2 and TRBJ2-4; TRBD1 is a possible D gene (5 bases). The J call is uncertain, as TRBJ2-7 better fits the DNA end. CDR3 length: 14 residues. Germline V gene sequence: CDR1 SNHLY, CDR2 FYNNEI. CDR3 loop: CASNPGQGLYEQYF. As DNA, the CDR3 is TGTGCCAGCAACCCCGGGCAGGGCCTCTACGAGCAGTACTTC.

This clonotype has more than one count but fewer than ten. A much larger clonotype is one base distant, so this may be a read error. The gene calls are TRBV7-9 and TRBJ2-1, with D possibly TRBD2 on 7 matching bases. CDR3 length: 15 residues. The germline V gene encodes CDR1 SEHNR and CDR2 FQNEAQ (reference sequence). Trimming left V 2 bases short and J 3 bases short, with 11 bases between. CDR3 amino acids: CASSLKGGHYNEQFF. The CDR3 bases are TGTGCCAGCAGCTTAAAGGGGGGGCACTACAATGAGCAGTTCTTC.

This clonotype was observed a few times. The DNA of the CDR3 is TGCAGTGCTACCGCGGATAGCCGAGCCCAGCATTTT. Protein: CSATADSRAQHF. The chain recombines TRBV20-1 with TRBJ1-5; D unclear. Per germline, CDR1 DFQATT and CDR2 SNEGSKA (reference sequence). V was shortened by 4 bases and J by 11 bases, with 15 bases between the two germline ends. The CDR3 totals 12 residues.

The rearrangement links TRBV6-5 to TRBJ2-3, with unresolved D. The CDR3 has 14 residues. V gave up 6 bases and J gave up 2 bases, with 12 bases separating them. CDR1 and CDR2 (germline): MNHEY, SVGAGI. The CDR3 loop is CASSLTSTTDTQYF. As DNA, the CDR3 is TGTGCCAGCAGCCTTACCTCTACCACAGATACGCAGTATTTT.

This clonotype was seen at least ten times. The rearrangement links TRBV4-2 to TRBJ1-2; D gene unclear. In germline, CDR1 is LGHNA, CDR2 YNFKEQ. Trimming took 2 bases from V and 2 from J, leaving 6 bases between them. The CDR3 runs 13 residues. The CDR3 coding sequence is TGTGCCAGCAGCCAAAATTCGAACTATGGCTACACCTTC. Translated: CASSQNSNYGYTF.

As for this clonotype: A much more abundant neighbour one base away suggests this may be a read error. The rearrangement joins TRBV5-1 to TRBJ1-2; D is unresolved. In germline, CDR1 is SGHRS, CDR2 YFSETQ. The length of the CDR3 is 13 residues. The chain's CDR3 is CASSEQDGYDYTF. The CDR3, as DNA: TGCGCCAGCAGCGAACAAGACGGGTATGACTACACCTTC.

This clonotype was recorded many times. This chain uses TRBV20-1 with TRBJ2-5; TRBD1 might be the D (5 bases). Germline V gives CDR1 DFQATT, CDR2 SNEGSKA (reference sequence). The CDR3 has 13 residues. V dropped 6 bases and J dropped 0 bases, with 11 bases sitting between them. CDR3 amino acids: CSARSGYQETQYF. In DNA form, the CDR3 reads TGCAGTGCCCGATCAGGGTACCAAGAGACCCAGTACTTC.